This entry lists 12 T cell receptor beta chains sequenced from one sample in a study of CD8 T cells in ankylosing spondylitis. Via MiXCR, TCRdb re-called the 5' RACE reads, giving one row per CDR3 protein. The sample lists fewer than 500,000 distinct CDR3 sequences, about 24% occurring once. For these receptors, no antigen is known. Whole-study results and caveats: A motif of seven or eight highly homologous TCR beta variants was seen as apparently characteristic of ankylosing spondylitis blood.

Sequences were obtained from blood, either unsorted or a sorted T cell fraction (not recorded which). The receptors derive from a male donor with ankylosing spondylitis.

The table lists this clonotype with many counts. This chain links TRBV7-2 with TRBJ2-4, with 7 nucleotides matching TRBD2. From germline, CDR1 is SGHTA and CDR2 FQGNSA. V gave up 1 base and J gave up 6 bases; unmatched junction bases: 3. The CDR3 extends over 14 amino acids. The CDR3 spells CASSLGGGGNIQYF. CDR3 in DNA: TGTGCCAGCAGCTTAGGGGGGGGTGGAAACATTCAGTACTTC.

The chain uses TRBV24-1 and TRBJ2-3; unclear D gene. The CDR3 contains 16 residues. V was trimmed by 2 bases and J by 2 bases, leaving 13 bases between them. From germline, CDR1 is KGHDR and CDR2 SFDVKD. CDR3 bases: TGTGCCACCAGTGATTATCAGGCTAGTACCACAGATACGCAGTATTTT. This codes for CATSDYQASTTDTQYF.

The DNA for the CDR3 is TGCGCCAGCAGTGAGGTGGGTGAGCAGTTCTTC. Translation: CASSEVGEQFF. The chain recombines TRBV10-2 with TRBJ2-1; D is ambiguous. The germline V and J ends were trimmed by 2 bases and 9 bases, with 5 bases remaining between them. CDR3 length equals 11 residues. Per germline, CDR1 WSHSY and CDR2 SAAADI.

The V and J genes are TRBV2 and TRBJ2-7; D call uncertain. The CDR3 contains 13 residues. The germline V gene has CDR1 SNHLY and CDR2 FYNNEI. Between the trimmed V and J ends, which lost 4 bases and 5 bases, there was a span of 12 bases. The CDR3 region is CASSVRLWDEQYF. In DNA form, the CDR3 reads TGTGCCAGCAGTGTACGGCTTTGGGACGAGCAGTACTTC.

The genes are TRBV12-3 or TRBV12-4 and TRBJ1-1, with D perhaps TRBD1 (6 bases). The CDR3 covers 15 residues. V was cut by 6 bases and J by 5 bases, with 19 bases left in between. CDR3 bases: TGTGCCAGCAGCTACAGACCAGGGAGGGGGACTGAAGCTTTCTTT. The encoded protein is CASSYRPGRGTEAFF.

The rearrangement uses TRBV4-1 and TRBJ2-3; the match to TRBD2 covers 9 bases. The CDR3 is made up of 19 amino acids. CDR1 MGHRA and CDR2 YSYEKL come from the germline V gene. The V segment lost 1 base and the J segment 0 bases; nucleotides outside the gene matches: 11. The CDR3 here is CASSQGRLAGRRSTDTQYF. The CDR3 DNA sequence: TGCGCCAGCAGCCAAGGTCGTCTAGCGGGACGGAGGAGCACAGATACGCAGTATTTT.

This clonotype has more than one count but fewer than ten. The chain couples TRBV6-2 or TRBV6-3 to TRBJ2-1, with D tentatively TRBD1 or TRBD2 (5 bases each). Germline-derived CDR1 and CDR2 are MNHEY and SVGEGT. This CDR3 spans 18 amino acids. Trimming shortened V by 6 bases and J by 0 bases, and 21 bases separated the two germline ends. CDR3 amino acids: CASSPDEGWGSSYNEQFF. CDR3 coding DNA: TGTGCCAGCAGCCCCGATGAGGGGTGGGGGAGCTCCTACAATGAGCAGTTCTTC.

The chain employs TRBV3-1 and TRBJ1-2; 7 bases line up with TRBD1. Germline V gene lookup returns CDR1 LGHDT and CDR2 YNNKEL (reference sequence). Germline trimming cut 1 base from V and 1 base from J; bases unmatched to any gene: 6. The CDR3 is 16 amino acids. The CDR3 nucleotides are TGTGCCAGCAGCCAAGGCGGGACAGTCGATAACTATGGCTACACCTTC. As protein: CASSQGGTVDNYGYTF.

This clonotype was recorded at least ten times. The chain couples TRBV15 to TRBJ2-5; D is uncertain. The CDR3 consists of 13 residues. Trimming took off 1 base at V and 0 bases at J, with 3 bases between the two ends. Germline values: CDR1 LNHNV, CDR2 YYDKDF (reference sequence). The CDR3, as DNA: TGTGCCACCAGCAGAGGGTACCAAGAGACCCAGTACTTC. Protein sequence: CATSRGYQETQYF.

The chain recombines TRBV29-1 with TRBJ2-5, with TRBD1 as a possible D gene (5 bases). Trimming pared 4 bases from V and 1 base from J, leaving 10 bases between. There are 13 residues in the CDR3. Germline assignment: CDR1 SQVTM and CDR2 ANQGSEA. The CDR3 loop reads CSVGFQGQETQYF. For the CDR3, the DNA is TGCAGCGTTGGGTTCCAGGGCCAAGAGACCCAGTACTTC.

The table lists this clonotype with a few counts. The CDR3 region is CASTIGAVGYNEQFF. CDR3 sequence (DNA): TGTGCCAGCACCATCGGGGCGGTGGGTTACAATGAGCAGTTCTTC. The chain combines TRBV12-3 or TRBV12-4 with TRBJ2-1; TRBD1 or TRBD2 may be the D gene (5 bases each). Trimming pared 7 bases from V and 4 bases from J, leaving 17 bases between. This CDR3 comprises 15 residues.

J is TRBJ1-4 and V is TRBV12-3 or TRBV12-4, with D possibly being TRBD1 (5 bases). This CDR3 is built from 14 residues. Trimming pared 0 bases from V and 8 bases from J, leaving 10 bases between. CDR3 amino acids: CASSLARGEEKLFF. The CDR3 region has the DNA TGTGCCAGCAGTTTAGCAAGGGGCGAAGAAAAACTGTTTTTT.